This T cell receptor (beta chain) was sequenced in a study of beta chain features in type 1 diabetes. On the study more broadly: Investigators examined around 110 million sorted cells across all samples. Study results and limitations: Moderately but significantly shorter TCRB CDR3s were found in Type 1 diabetes patients in all four CD4+ subsets.

This clone was seen more than once but under ten times. Its specificity is not known. Germline lookup yields CDR1 SGDLS and CDR2 YYNGEE. The V end lost 2 bases, the J end lost 3 bases, and 12 bases lay between the germline ends. The CDR3 length is 14 residues. The whole isolated RNA underwent reverse transcription, so sequencing captured expressed TCRB transcripts. Profiling relied on immunoSEQ multiplex PCR, and the TCRdb table lists in-frame clones only, not all of them. The sample carries approximately 130,000 clones, 17% recorded once. Sequencing was performed on central memory CD4+ T cells from blood. The gene calls are TRBV9 and TRBJ2-7; D might be TRBD1 (6 bases). The origin of this receptor is a man aged 18 to 35 with type 1 diabetes. CDR3 DNA: TGTGCCAGCAGCGTGGGACAAACCTACTACGAGCAGTACTTC. It specifies CASSVGQTYYEQYF.